This TCR beta chain was documented in a study of post-analysis software for immune sequencing data. The CDR3 contains 15 residues. Germline CDR1 is LGHDT and CDR2 is YNNKEL (reference sequence). V was clipped by 5 bases and J by 8 bases; unmatched bases: 12. TCR beta cDNA libraries had unique molecular identifiers. TCRdb reprocessed the PCR reads via MiXCR and lists one record per CDR3 protein. The sample shows hundreds of thousands of distinct CDR3 sequences, roughly 58% of them seen only once. As to this clonotype: What it binds is not known.

Broader study findings: Five or six TRBV segments (TRBV5-6, TRBV5-1 and TRBV20-1 among them) occurred more frequently in patients than in controls.

This TCR was sampled from a girl aged 10 to 17 with multiple sclerosis. Sequencing was performed on blood. The chain has TRBV3-1 and TRBJ2-1; TRBD2 matches at 7 bases. This CDR3 reads CASSWSLGRSYEQFF. In DNA, the CDR3 is TGTGCCAGCAGCTGGAGCCTCGGGAGGTCATATGAGCAGTTCTTC.